This entry lists 27 T cell receptor beta chains sequenced from one sample in a study of T cell repertoires in cytomegalovirus infection. Each CDR3 protein gets one entry after TCRdb re-called the reads with MiXCR. In the table there are about 180,000 distinct CDR3 sequences, approximately 15% of which are singletons. Specimen: PBMCs. The source of these receptors is a human donor in good health (CMV status not recorded). Some clones in this sample may be carry-over from other donors' samples.

This clonotype was detected ten times or more. The chain combines TRBV7-2 with TRBJ2-3; 8 bases map to TRBD2. The ends lost 2 bases at V and 3 bases at J; junction bases unmatched: 4. Germline V gives CDR1 SGHTA, CDR2 FQGNSA. This CDR3 has 15 amino acids. CDR3 region: CASSLNLAGTDTQYF. The CDR3 nucleotides are TGTGCCAGCAGCTTAAATCTAGCGGGTACAGATACGCAGTATTTT.

V gene TRBV28 combines with J gene TRBJ2-4; D might be TRBD2 (5 bases). Trimming removed 5 bases from V and 16 bases from J, with 18 bases in between. Germline CDR1 reads MDHEN; CDR2 reads SYDVKM. The CDR3 totals 12 residues. Here the CDR3 reads CASSLRADEHYF. In nucleotides, the CDR3 is TGTGCCAGCAGTCTGAGGGCGGATGAGCACTACTTC.

The chain links TRBV6-5 to TRBJ2-3, with D perhaps assigned TRBD1 or TRBD2 (5 bases each). The CDR3 is made up of 14 amino acids. Germline CDR1 MNHEY, CDR2 SVGAGI. V lost 0 bases, J lost 5 bases, and 9 bases lay in between. The CDR3 is CASSYSRGEDTQYF. In nucleotides, the CDR3 is TGTGCCAGCAGTTACTCGAGGGGAGAAGATACGCAGTATTTT.

There are a few counts of this clonotype. The gene calls are TRBV7-4 and TRBJ2-7; D is perhaps TRBD1 or TRBD2 (6 bases each). Germline-derived CDR1 and CDR2 are SGHVT and SQSDAQ. V shed 1 base and J shed 12 bases, with 13 bases lying between them. This CDR3 contains 12 residues. CDR3 DNA: TGTGCCAGCAGCTTAGAGGAGGGGGGTTCGTACTTC. Translation gives CASSLEEGGSYF.

The chain couples TRBV5-1 to TRBJ2-3; 7 bases map to TRBD1. The V gene's germline CDR1 is SGHRS and CDR2 YFSETQ. The J segment lost 2 bases and the V segment lost 4 bases, leaving 10 bases of the junction unmatched. There are 16 residues in the CDR3. The CDR3 coding sequence is TGCGCCAGCAGCCCGCCCGGGACAGCCCTCACAGATACGCAGTATTTT. Translating it yields CASSPPGTALTDTQYF.

The CDR3: CSALREGRYNEQFF. DNA for the CDR3: TGCAGTGCTTTACGGGAGGGCCGGTACAATGAGCAGTTCTTC. J is TRBJ2-1 and V is TRBV20-1; 8 bases match TRBD2. From germline, CDR1 is DFQATT and CDR2 SNEGSKA (reference sequence). Unmatched junction bases numbered 7, after V lost 5 bases and J lost 4 bases. The CDR3 runs 14 residues.

This clonotype was counted only a few times. The chain couples TRBV15 to TRBJ1-6; TRBD1 might be the D (5 bases). This CDR3 is 14 amino acids long. Trimming took off 1 base at V and 5 bases at J, with 6 bases between the two ends. Germline values: CDR1 LNHNV, CDR2 YYDKDF (reference sequence). This CDR3 reads CATSRGQNNSPLHF. For the CDR3, the DNA is TGTGCCACCAGCAGAGGACAGAATAATTCACCCCTCCACTTT.

This clonotype was seen many times. This chain joins TRBV28 and TRBJ2-5, with 7 bases identical to TRBD1. J gave up 1 base and V 6 bases, and 8 bases lay outside the gene matches. This CDR3 spans 15 amino acids. Germline V gene data show CDR1 as MDHEN and CDR2 as SYDVKM. Here the CDR3 DNA reads TGTGCCAGCAGAAGCAGGGGGTTTAGCCAAGAGACCCAGTACTTC. Protein product: CASRSRGFSQETQYF.

This clonotype has ten or more counts. The CDR3 sequence: CASSLTREANIQYF. The CDR3 DNA follows: TGTGCCAGCAGTTTAACCAGGGAGGCAAACATTCAGTACTTC. The chain is built from TRBV28 and TRBJ2-4; weak D call: TRBD2 (6 bases). CDR1 and CDR2 from the germline V gene are MDHEN and SYDVKM. Deletions cut 2 bases from V and 6 bases from J, with 11 bases between. The CDR3 covers 14 residues.

This clonotype was detected ten times or more. The rearrangement links TRBV7-3 to TRBJ2-5; TRBD2 is a possible D gene (6 bases). CDR1 is SGHTA, CDR2 FQGTGA, per germline. The CDR3 loop spans 14 amino acids. V lost 2 bases and J lost 2, with 9 bases in between. CDR3: CASSLGAGQETQYF. For the CDR3, the DNA is TGTGCCAGCAGCTTAGGGGCGGGGCAAGAGACCCAGTACTTC.

The chain carries TRBV29-1 and TRBJ1-1; D may be TRBD1 (6 bases). Germline values: CDR1 SQVTM, CDR2 ANQGSEA. The V gene lost 4 bases and the J gene lost 1 base, with 16 bases spanning the gap. This CDR3 is built from 15 residues. In DNA form, the CDR3 reads TGCAGCGTTGGCGACAGGTGGTTGGGGAACACTGAAGCTTTCTTT. Amino acids: CSVGDRWLGNTEAFF.

This clonotype was recorded at least ten times. The chain couples TRBV6-6 to TRBJ2-1; the match to TRBD2 covers 14 bases. With 7 bases clipped from V and 9 bases from J, the junction kept 8 bases outside the gene matches. CDR1 MNHNY and CDR2 SVGAGI come from the germline V gene (reference sequence). This CDR3 is built from 15 residues. The CDR3 protein is CASNSGTSGSSEQFF. DNA for the CDR3: TGTGCCAGCAACTCCGGGACTAGCGGGAGTAGTGAGCAGTTCTTC.

This clonotype was recorded a few times. The chain has TRBV6-2 or TRBV6-3 and TRBJ2-7; D ambiguous. This CDR3 spans 13 amino acids. From germline, CDR1 is MNHEY and CDR2 SVGEGT. Trimming took 7 bases from V and 7 from J, leaving 17 bases between them. The CDR3 reads CASTYRAYWEQYF. The CDR3 DNA sequence: TGTGCCAGCACCTACCGGGCGTATTGGGAGCAGTACTTC.

The rearrangement joins TRBV28 to TRBJ2-1; maybe TRBD2 (6 bases). Trimming took 5 bases from V and 6 from J, leaving 11 bases between them. Looked up from germline, CDR1 is MDHEN and CDR2 is SYDVKM. The CDR3 has 13 amino acids. The CDR3 reads CASSGGTINEQFF. CDR3 nucleotides: TGTGCCAGCAGTGGGGGGACGATCAATGAGCAGTTCTTC. Drawing the rest from reference TRBV28 and TRBJ2-1, the complete variable domain is DVKVTQSSRYLVKRTGEKVFLECVQDMDHENMFWYRQDPGLGLRLIYFSYDVKMKEKGDIPEGYSVSREKKERFSLILESASTNQTSMYLCASSGGTINEQFFGPGTRLTVL.

V usage is TRBV12-3 or TRBV12-4 and J usage is TRBJ2-1; TRBD2 might be the D (6 bases). This CDR3 comprises 15 residues. Trimming removed 6 bases from V and 4 bases from J, with 16 bases in between. CDR3 DNA sequence: TGTGCCAGCAGCCCCTCCCGGGACTCTTACAATGAGCAGTTCTTC. It encodes CASSPSRDSYNEQFF.

The rearrangement uses TRBV28 and TRBJ2-5; TRBD2 agrees at 9 bases. CDR1 and CDR2 from the germline V gene are MDHEN and SYDVKM. V shed 4 bases, J shed 5 bases, and the junction held 8 bases outside the gene matches. The CDR3 is 15 residues long. The CDR3 nucleotides read TGTGCCAGCAGTTCACCGGGACTAGCCCTTGAGACCCAGTACTTC. Its protein product is CASSSPGLALETQYF. Combining the CDR3 with reference TRBV28 and TRBJ2-5 gives the whole variable domain DVKVTQSSRYLVKRTGEKVFLECVQDMDHENMFWYRQDPGLGLRLIYFSYDVKMKEKGDIPEGYSVSREKKERFSLILESASTNQTSMYLCASSSPGLALETQYFGPGTRLLVL.

The gene calls are TRBV11-3 and TRBJ2-1; D not resolved. Germline-derived CDR1 and CDR2 are SGHNT and YENEEA. V lost 2 bases and J 0 bases, leaving 8 bases between the germline ends. This CDR3 has 15 amino acids. The CDR3 spells CASSLQPSSYNEQFF. CDR3 DNA sequence: TGTGCCAGCAGCTTACAACCCAGCTCCTACAATGAGCAGTTCTTC.

This clonotype was counted a few times. The rearrangement joins TRBV7-9 to TRBJ1-5; a weak D match, TRBD1 (5 bases). The germline V and J ends were trimmed by 7 bases and 6 bases, with 16 bases remaining between them. The CDR3 is 14 residues long. CDR1 and CDR2 from the germline V gene are SEHNR and FQNEAQ (reference sequence). CDR3 nucleotides: TGTGCCAGCACAAATTCAGGTGGGGGTCAGCCCCAGCATTTT. Translated: CASTNSGGGQPQHF.

This clonotype was observed at least ten times. The V and J genes are TRBV7-8 and TRBJ1-2; a weak D match, TRBD1 (5 bases). The V end lost 2 bases, the J end lost 7 bases, and 26 bases lay between the germline ends. CDR3 length: 18 residues. CDR1 and CDR2 from the germline V gene are SGHVS and FQNEAQ. The CDR3 nucleotides read TGTGCCAGCAGCTTAAAGGGCCTGACAGAGGTCGGTGTATCTGGCTACACCTTC. It translates to CASSLKGLTEVGVSGYTF.

This clonotype was seen repeatedly, ten times or more. The rearrangement uses TRBV7-2 and TRBJ2-1; D not resolved. V gave up 0 bases and J gave up 6 bases, with 21 bases separating them. Germline-derived CDR1 and CDR2 are SGHTA and FQGNSA. The CDR3 totals 18 residues. The CDR3 nucleotides are TGTGCCAGCAGCTTAGCGCTTTTCCAGTTTCCCCCCATCAATGAGCAGTTCTTC. Residues: CASSLALFQFPPINEQFF.

This clonotype has more than one count but fewer than ten. This chain uses TRBV4-3 with TRBJ2-3; D is uncertain. From germline, CDR1 is LGHNA and CDR2 YSLEER. CDR3 length: 12 amino acids. Trimming took 3 bases from V and 8 from J, leaving 9 bases between them. In nucleotides, the CDR3 is TGCGCCAGCAGCCACTTATGGGGTACGCAGTATTTT. The encoded protein is CASSHLWGTQYF.

V is TRBV18 and J is TRBJ2-5, with unresolved D. V gave up 0 bases and J gave up 1 base, with 3 bases separating them. The CDR3 spans 13 residues. Germline assignment: CDR1 KGHSH and CDR2 LQKENI. Here the CDR3 DNA reads TGTGCCAGCTCACCACCGACCCAAGAGACCCAGTACTTC. Translation: CASSPPTQETQYF. The whole variable domain, remainder taken from reference TRBV18 and TRBJ2-5, is NAGVMQNPRHLVRRRGQEARLRCSPMKGHSHVYWYRQLPEEGLKFMVYLQKENIIDESGMPKERFSAEFPKEGPSILRIQQVVRGDSAAYFCASSPPTQETQYFGPGTRLLVL.

As DNA, the CDR3 is TGCAGTGCTAGAGTATATGGCTTCGCTGACTCTGGAAACACCATATATTTT. It is translated as CSARVYGFADSGNTIYF. This chain connects TRBV20-1 to TRBJ1-3; no clear D gene. The CDR3 spans 17 residues. Germline-derived CDR1 and CDR2 are DFQATT and SNEGSKA (reference sequence). Between the trimmed V and J ends, which lost 1 base and 0 bases, there was a span of 16 bases.

This clonotype appeared a few times. The rearrangement joins TRBV28 to TRBJ1-2; D not certain. The germline V gene encodes CDR1 MDHEN and CDR2 SYDVKM. Trimming left V 6 bases short and J 8 bases short, with 10 bases between. The CDR3 has 11 residues. The CDR3 DNA reads TGTGCCAGCAGCTGGAACTGGGGCTACACCTTC. As protein: CASSWNWGYTF.

This chain uses TRBV25-1 with TRBJ1-1; D unclear. Germline CDR1 and CDR2: MGHDK and SYGVNS. The CDR3 runs to 13 residues. V shed 4 bases and J shed 3 bases, with 9 bases lying between them. CDR3 in DNA: TGTGCCAGCAGTGGTCGGGTTGACACTGAAGCTTTCTTT. Translated: CASSGRVDTEAFF.

This chain joins TRBV28 and TRBJ2-2; 7 bases line up with TRBD2. Germline CDR1 MDHEN, CDR2 SYDVKM. V shed 8 bases, J shed 6 bases, and the junction held 6 bases outside the gene matches. The CDR3 is 13 residues long. In DNA, the CDR3 is TGTGCCAGCGGCGGGGGTTTGGCCGGGGAGCTGTTTTTT. Encoded protein: CASGGGLAGELFF.

This clonotype was detected a few times. The V call is TRBV2, the J call TRBJ2-5; no definite D call. The CDR3 has 12 amino acids. CDR1 is SNHLY, CDR2 FYNNEI, per germline. The V and J ends lost 6 bases and 5 bases respectively, with 10 bases between them. CDR3 in amino acids: CASRWAGETQYF. In DNA form, the CDR3 reads TGTGCCAGCAGGTGGGCTGGGGAGACCCAGTACTTC.